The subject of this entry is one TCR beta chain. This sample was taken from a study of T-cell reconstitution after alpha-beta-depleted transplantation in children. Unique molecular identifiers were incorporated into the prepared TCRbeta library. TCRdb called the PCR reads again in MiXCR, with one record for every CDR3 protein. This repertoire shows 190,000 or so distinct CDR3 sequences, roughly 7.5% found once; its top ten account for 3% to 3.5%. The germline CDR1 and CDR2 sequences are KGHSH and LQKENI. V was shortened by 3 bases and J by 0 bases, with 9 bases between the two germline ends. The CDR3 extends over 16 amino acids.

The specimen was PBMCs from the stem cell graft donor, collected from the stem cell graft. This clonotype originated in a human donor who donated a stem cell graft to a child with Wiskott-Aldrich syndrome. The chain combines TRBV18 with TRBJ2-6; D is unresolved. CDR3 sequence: CASSPNRNSGANVLTF. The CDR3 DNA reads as TGTGCCAGCTCACCCAACCGGAACTCTGGGGCCAACGTCCTGACTTTC. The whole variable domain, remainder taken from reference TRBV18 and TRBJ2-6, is NAGVMQNPRHLVRRRGQEARLRCSPMKGHSHVYWYRQLPEEGLKFMVYLQKENIIDESGMPKERFSAEFPKEGPSILRIQQVVRGDSAAYFCASSPNRNSGANVLTFGAGSRLTVL.